The 14 T cell receptor beta chains listed next were all sequenced from one sample in a study of blood T cell repertoires in COVID-19. The assay was immunoSEQ multiplex PCR, and TCRdb's table has in-frame clones only and misses some. The sample lists 220,000 or so clones, roughly 80% occurring once. The sequenced sample consisted of peripheral blood. The origin of the receptors is a woman aged 70-85 years with acute or convalescent COVID-19.

The J gene is TRBJ2-2, the V gene TRBV3-1 (or the pseudogene TRBV3-2), with TRBD2 matching 15 bases. In germline, CDR1 is LGHDT, CDR2 YNNKEL (reference sequence). The trim removed 3 bases at V and 8 bases at J, leaving 10 bases unmatched. This CDR3 region has 18 residues. The CDR3 is CASSHGLAGGSMLGELFF. The DNA of the CDR3 is TGTGCCAGCAGCCACGGACTAGCGGGAGGGTCCATGTTAGGGGAGCTGTTTTTT.

This clone was seen a few times. The rearrangement joins TRBV30 to TRBJ1-3; TRBD1 aligns across 7 bases. The CDR3 has 16 amino acids. V lost 2 bases, J lost 0 bases, and 7 bases stayed unmatched. CDR1 and CDR2 (germline): GTSNPN, SVGIG (reference sequence). The CDR3 loop is CAWSLGQASSGNTIYF. CDR3 coding DNA: TGTGCCTGGAGTCTTGGACAGGCGAGCTCTGGAAACACCATATATTTT.

The rearrangement uses TRBV6-4 and TRBJ2-1; TRBD2 matches at 9 bases. This CDR3 has 15 amino acids. Per the germline V gene, CDR1 is MRHNA and CDR2 is SNTAGT. The ends lost 7 bases at V and 10 bases at J; junction bases unmatched: 14. CDR3 sequence (DNA): TGTGCCAGCAAAGCTAGCGGGATCGCCGGGAGAGAGCAGTTCTTC. Residues: CASKASGIAGREQFF.

The rearrangement joins TRBV5-1 to TRBJ1-1; D is possibly TRBD1 (5 bases). In germline, CDR1 is SGHRS, CDR2 YFSETQ. Trimming took off 0 bases at V and 0 bases at J, with 12 bases between the two ends. The CDR3 loop spans 16 amino acids. This CDR3 reads CASSLGFDSLNTEAFF. The DNA for the CDR3 is TGCGCCAGCAGCTTGGGTTTCGACAGTTTGAACACTGAAGCTTTCTTT.

The chain is built from TRBV11-2 and TRBJ2-3; D call uncertain. Germline loops: CDR1 SGHAT, CDR2 FQNNGV. This CDR3 is 16 amino acids long. V was shortened by 2 bases and J by 4 bases, with 16 bases between the two germline ends. CDR3 sequence reads: CASSLSPFVSADTQYF. For the CDR3, the DNA is TGTGCCAGCAGCTTAAGCCCCTTTGTTTCGGCAGATACGCAGTATTTT.

The chain is built from TRBV9 and TRBJ2-7, with D possibly being TRBD2 (6 bases). The CDR3 runs to 14 residues. In germline, CDR1 is SGDLS, CDR2 YYNGEE. Trimming removed 0 bases at V and 6 bases at J, with 13 bases between. CDR3 sequence reads: CASSVGDLSAEQYF. In DNA form, the CDR3 reads TGTGCCAGCAGCGTAGGGGACTTATCGGCCGAGCAGTACTTC.

This clone was detected once. The rearrangement links TRBV6-5 to TRBJ1-2; 7 nucleotides line up with TRBD1. From germline, CDR1 is MNHEY and CDR2 SVGAGI. The CDR3 sequence is 14 residues long. V was clipped by 2 bases and J by 3 bases; unmatched bases: 3. CDR3 bases: TGTGCCAGCAGTTACGACAGGGAGGACTATGGCTACACCTTC. It codes for CASSYDREDYGYTF.

The chain is built from TRBV5-5 and TRBJ1-1, with D possibly matching TRBD1 (6 bases). The CDR3 loop spans 16 amino acids. Per germline, CDR1 SGHKS and CDR2 YYEKEE (reference sequence). Trimming stripped 4 bases from V and 0 bases from J, with 16 bases between. Written as DNA, the CDR3 is TGTGCCAGCAGCCCAATGACAGGCCCCCTGAACACTGAAGCTTTCTTT. Residues: CASSPMTGPLNTEAFF. Drawing the rest from reference TRBV5-5 and TRBJ1-1, the complete variable domain is DAGVTQSPTHLIKTRGQQVTLRCSPISGHKSVSWYQQVLGQGPQFIFQYYEKEERGRGNFPDRFSARQFPNYSSELNVNALLLGDSALYLCASSPMTGPLNTEAFFGQGTRLTVV.

This rearrangement joins TRBV5-1 to TRBJ1-2; 7 bases align to TRBD1. Germline values: CDR1 SGHRS, CDR2 YFSETQ. This CDR3 comprises 13 residues. J lost 1 base, V lost 4 bases, and 1 base had no gene match. For the CDR3, the DNA is TGCGCCAGCAGCCGGGACAGTAACTATGGCTACACCTTC. It codes for CASSRDSNYGYTF.

The CDR3 region has the DNA TGTGCCAGCAGCTCCGCGGGAGGCAATGAGCAGTTCTTC. Its protein is CASSSAGGNEQFF. The chain uses TRBV7-9 and TRBJ2-1, with 8 bases fitting TRBD2. The CDR3 covers 13 residues. Per the germline V gene, CDR1 is SEHNR and CDR2 is FQNEAQ (reference sequence). J was trimmed by 6 bases and V by 4 bases; bases with no gene match: 2.

This chain links TRBV27 with TRBJ2-5; 9 nucleotides match TRBD1. V lost 6 bases to trimming and J lost 3 bases; unmatched junction nucleotides: 17. Germline V CDR1 and CDR2: MNHEY, SMNVEV (reference sequence). The CDR3 runs 18 residues. DNA of the CDR3: TGTGCCAGCAGCCCTACCGCCTACATAGGGACAGGGAAAGAGACCCAGTACTTC. Amino acids: CASSPTAYIGTGKETQYF.

The V and J genes are TRBV6-6 and TRBJ1-1; tentative D call: TRBD1 (6 bases). The ends were cut back, 7 bases at V and 1 base at J, with 16 bases in the middle. This CDR3 has 15 amino acids. Germline lookup yields CDR1 MNHNY and CDR2 SVGAGI (reference sequence). CDR3 nucleotide sequence: TGTGCCAGCACCCAATGGGGAGGGGGGAACACTGAAGCTTTCTTT. It is translated as CASTQWGGGNTEAFF.

The rearrangement uses TRBV6-6 and TRBJ2-1, with 11 bases fitting TRBD2. The CDR3 is made up of 15 amino acids. The germline V gene has CDR1 MNHNY and CDR2 SVGAGI (reference sequence). After removal of 6 bases from V and 7 bases from J, the junction contained 8 bases not matched to a gene. The CDR3 reads CASRPTSGSINEQFF. The CDR3 DNA follows: TGTGCCAGCAGACCAACTAGCGGGAGTATAAATGAGCAGTTCTTC.

This chain uses TRBV30 with TRBJ1-2; D may be TRBD1 (5 bases). V dropped 4 bases and J dropped 3 bases, with 12 bases sitting between them. The germline CDR1 and CDR2 sequences are GTSNPN and SVGIG (reference sequence). There are 13 residues in the CDR3. The DNA of the CDR3 is TGTGCCTGGACTCAAGGGGCACACTATGGCTACACCTTC. This translates into CAWTQGAHYGYTF.